This paragraph reports one TCR beta chain. Its specificity is unknown. From its re-call of the 5' RACE reads, TCRdb lists each CDR3 protein once, without DNA. Its table records nearly 450,000 distinct CDR3 sequences. This sample is drawn from a study of monozygotic twins with inflammatory bowel disease. Study-wide results and limits: Variability in patient repertoires may have come partly from differing immunosuppressive treatments.

The CDR3 totals 14 residues. The TCR sequence derives from a human donor with ulcerative colitis or Crohn's disease, or a healthy co-twin of an affected twin (not recorded which). The sample was blood. V gene TRBV12-3 or TRBV12-4 combines with J gene TRBJ2-2. The CDR3 protein is CASSLMVATGELFF.